The 27 T cell receptor beta chains given below trace back to one sample, sequenced in a study of blood T cell repertoires in COVID-19. The assay was immunoSEQ multiplex PCR, and TCRdb's table has in-frame clones only and misses some. Among roughly 160,000 clones listed, roughly 84% were seen once. The sequenced sample consisted of PBMCs or T cells enriched from blood (not recorded which). Source of these receptors: an older woman who had recovered from COVID-19.

This chain joins TRBV7-2 and TRBJ2-7, with 12 positions matching TRBD2. There are 15 residues in the CDR3. Looked up from germline, CDR1 is SGHTA and CDR2 is FQGNSA. V lost 4 bases, J lost 3 bases, and 4 bases stayed unmatched. The CDR3: CASSYTSGGYYEQYF. CDR3 nucleotide sequence: TGTGCCAGCAGCTATACTAGCGGGGGGTACTACGAGCAGTACTTC.

This rearrangement joins TRBV27 to TRBJ2-7; 11 bases line up with TRBD2. The germline gives CDR1 MNHEY, CDR2 SMNVEV (reference sequence). Losses at the gene ends were 3 bases for V and 1 base for J; bases not matched to a gene: 2. There are 15 residues in the CDR3. CDR3 sequence: CASSFGTSGSYEQYF. In nucleotides, the CDR3 is TGTGCCAGCAGTTTCGGGACTAGCGGTTCCTACGAGCAGTACTTC.

The chain is built from TRBV7-2 and TRBJ1-5; a weak D match, TRBD1 (6 bases). With 2 bases removed from V and 6 bases from J, the gap between germline ends came to 14 bases. Germline V lookup: CDR1 SGHTA, CDR2 FQGNSA. CDR3 length equals 15 residues. For the CDR3, the DNA is TGTGCCAGCAGCTTATCGAGGGGGTTTGGTCAGCCCCAGCATTTT. It specifies CASSLSRGFGQPQHF.

This clone was recorded a few times. J is TRBJ2-7 and V is TRBV6-2 or TRBV6-3; the match to TRBD2 covers 8 bases. Per germline, CDR1 MNHEY and CDR2 SVGEGT. V shed 5 bases and J 2 bases; nucleotides not matched to a gene: 5. CDR3 length equals 14 residues. The CDR3 bases are TGTGCCAGCAGTCAGGGACTAGGTCCCTACGAGCAGTACTTC. Residues: CASSQGLGPYEQYF.

This rearrangement joins TRBV9 to TRBJ2-3, with TRBD2 matching over 10 bases. Trimming took 4 bases from V and 5 from J; bases not matched to a gene: 19. The CDR3 is 19 residues long. Germline CDR1 and CDR2: SGDLS and YYNGEE. The CDR3 DNA reads TGTGCCAGCAGCCCCGACAGGGGTAGAGGAGCGGGAGGGGTAGATACGCAGTATTTT. Protein sequence: CASSPDRGRGAGGVDTQYF.

The V call is TRBV4-1, the J call TRBJ1-2; 8 positions match TRBD1. Unmatched junction bases numbered 7, after V lost 2 bases and J lost 5 bases. The CDR3 is made up of 15 amino acids. Germline CDR1 is MGHRA and CDR2 is YSYEKL. CDR3 loop: CASSQPGQGWYGYTF. The DNA of the CDR3 is TGCGCCAGCAGCCAACCCGGACAGGGATGGTATGGCTACACCTTC.

In DNA, the CDR3 is TGCGCCAGCAGCCAAGACGGAGTCTCTGGAAACACCATATATTTT. Its translation is CASSQDGVSGNTIYF. The rearrangement uses TRBV4-1 and TRBJ1-3; D call uncertain. This CDR3 is 15 amino acids long. V was shortened by 0 bases and J by 0 bases, with 6 bases between the two germline ends. Germline assignment: CDR1 MGHRA and CDR2 YSYEKL.

The chain carries TRBV12-3 or TRBV12-4 and TRBJ1-2; 7 bases map to TRBD1. This CDR3 comprises 13 residues. The ends lost 5 bases at V and 8 bases at J; junction bases unmatched: 8. In nucleotides, the CDR3 is TGTGCCAGCAGTACTACAGGGGCGGGGGGCTACACCTTC. It yields the protein CASSTTGAGGYTF.

The V and J genes are TRBV3-1 (or the pseudogene TRBV3-2) and TRBJ2-5, with D possibly TRBD2 on 6 matching bases. The V gene lost 5 bases and the J gene lost 1 base, with 14 bases spanning the gap. Germline-derived CDR1 and CDR2 are LGHDT and YNNKEL (reference sequence). This CDR3 is 15 amino acids long. The CDR3 spells CASSFNGLSQETQYF. The CDR3 coding sequence is TGTGCCAGCAGCTTCAACGGACTATCCCAAGAGACCCAGTACTTC.

The chain joins TRBV30 to TRBJ2-1; TRBD2 aligns across 12 bases. Germline V gene data show CDR1 as GTSNPN and CDR2 as SVGIG (reference sequence). The CDR3 spans 21 residues. V shed 0 bases and J 0 bases; nucleotides not matched to a gene: 15. CDR3 in DNA: TGTGCCTGGAGTGTACTGGGCCGAAGGACTAGCGGGACAATCTCCTACAATGAGCAGTTCTTC. It specifies CAWSVLGRRTSGTISYNEQFF. Drawing the rest from reference TRBV30 and TRBJ2-1, the complete variable domain is SQTIHQWPATLVQPVGSPLSLECTVEGTSNPNLYWYRQAAGRGLQLLFYSVGIGQISSEVPQNLSASRPQDRQFILSSKKLLLSDSGFYLCAWSVLGRRTSGTISYNEQFFGPGTRLTVL.

The V and J genes are TRBV6-5 and TRBJ1-2; 7 bases are a match to TRBD1. The CDR3 runs 13 residues. Germline values: CDR1 MNHEY, CDR2 SVGAGI. V was clipped by 5 bases and J by 3 bases; unmatched bases: 3. The CDR3 DNA is TGTGCCAGCAGTCCCCAGGGGGACTATGGCTACACCTTC. Encoded protein: CASSPQGDYGYTF.

The chain employs TRBV19 and TRBJ2-7, with 7 positions matching TRBD2. Per the germline V gene, CDR1 is LNHDA and CDR2 is SQIVND (reference sequence). V lost 5 bases, J lost 6 bases, and 10 bases stayed unmatched. The CDR3 extends over 14 amino acids. The CDR3 DNA reads as TGTGCCAGTAGTGCCGCTGGGGCGGGAGTCGAGCAGTACTTC. Translation: CASSAAGAGVEQYF.

The chain recombines TRBV2 with TRBJ2-1; 7 bases fit TRBD2. The CDR3 is 15 amino acids. Germline V gives CDR1 SNHLY, CDR2 FYNNEI. The V gene end was trimmed by 1 base and the J gene end by 3 bases; junction bases not matched to a gene: 3. The CDR3 protein is CASSEGGGGYNEQFF. CDR3 bases: TGTGCCAGCAGTGAAGGAGGCGGGGGCTACAATGAGCAGTTCTTC.

The genes are TRBV6-1 and TRBJ2-3; D remains ambiguous. The CDR3 spans 15 residues. The germline V gene has CDR1 MNHNS and CDR2 SASEGT. The germline V and J ends were trimmed by 2 bases and 1 base, with 10 bases remaining between them. The CDR3 sequence is CASSEFGSRTDTQYF. The CDR3 DNA is TGTGCCAGCAGTGAATTCGGGTCTCGCACAGATACGCAGTATTTT.

V and J are TRBV7-9 and TRBJ2-5, with a weak D call TRBD2 (5 bases). Per germline, CDR1 SEHNR and CDR2 FQNEAQ (reference sequence). The CDR3 runs 13 residues. Between the trimmed V and J ends, which lost 5 bases and 5 bases, there was a span of 12 bases. CDR3 sequence reads: CASSRRDSETQYF. In nucleotides, the CDR3 is TGTGCCAGCAGCCGTCGGGATTCTGAGACCCAGTACTTC.

The CDR3 protein is CASSLQGVNQPQHF. CDR3 nucleotide sequence: TGTGCCAGCTCGCTACAGGGAGTAAATCAGCCCCAGCATTTT. V usage is TRBV18 and J usage is TRBJ1-5; D may be TRBD1 (6 bases). V was shortened by 6 bases and J by 4 bases, with 13 bases between the two germline ends. Germline V gives CDR1 KGHSH, CDR2 LQKENI. The CDR3 runs to 14 residues.

This chain links TRBV9 with TRBJ2-1, with TRBD1 matching 9 bases. CDR1 is SGDLS, CDR2 YYNGEE, per germline. V shed 2 bases and J 7 bases; nucleotides not matched to a gene: 4. The CDR3 runs to 14 residues. The CDR3 is CASSVQTGGNEQFF. In nucleotides, the CDR3 is TGTGCCAGCAGCGTTCAGACAGGGGGGAATGAGCAGTTCTTC. Full variable domain (outside the CDR3, taken from reference TRBV9 and TRBJ2-1): DSGVTQTPKHLITATGQRVTLRCSPRSGDLSVYWYQQSLDQGLQFLIQYYNGEERAKGNILERFSAQQFPDLHSELNLSSLELGDSALYFCASSVQTGGNEQFFGPGTRLTVL.

This clone was seen a single time. The rearrangement uses TRBV27 and TRBJ2-1; TRBD1 might be the D (5 bases). Germline-derived CDR1 and CDR2 are MNHEY and SMNVEV (reference sequence). This CDR3 spans 13 amino acids. V lost 2 bases to trimming and J lost 6 bases, with 8 bases between them. The CDR3 region has the DNA TGTGCCAGCAGTTTAGGCAGGGTCAATGAGCAGTTCTTC. The encoded protein is CASSLGRVNEQFF.

This clone turned up a few times. This chain connects TRBV12-5 to TRBJ1-2; no definite D call. This CDR3 has 13 residues. The V and J ends lost 3 bases and 2 bases respectively, with 7 bases between them. Germline V gene data show CDR1 as LGHNT and CDR2 as FRNRAP. The CDR3 spells CASGFAQNYGYTF. CDR3 in DNA: TGTGCTAGTGGTTTCGCACAGAACTATGGCTACACCTTC.

The chain links TRBV16 to TRBJ1-2; D remains ambiguous. Trimming removed 2 bases from V and 6 bases from J, with 13 bases in between. The CDR3 is made up of 14 amino acids. The V gene's germline CDR1 is KGHSY and CDR2 FQNENV. CDR3 residues: CASSQRQTADGYTF. CDR3 DNA sequence: TGTGCCAGCAGCCAACGGCAGACGGCGGATGGCTACACCTTC.

The rearrangement uses TRBV4-1 and TRBJ2-5, with 14 bases identical to TRBD2. CDR3 length equals 15 residues. Germline loops: CDR1 MGHRA, CDR2 YSYEKL. Trimming took 7 bases from V and 4 from J; bases not matched to a gene: 5. CDR3 sequence: CASTRLAGGAETQYF. CDR3 bases: TGCGCCAGCACCAGACTAGCGGGGGGGGCAGAGACCCAGTACTTC.

Details on this clone: The identical CDR3 is also encoded by other nucleotide sequences in the sample. This chain uses TRBV6-1 with TRBJ1-6; D uncertain. Germline loops: CDR1 MNHNS, CDR2 SASEGT. V gave up 1 base and J gave up 0 bases, with 10 bases separating them. The CDR3 covers 17 residues. The CDR3 sequence is CASSEVGGSSYNSPLHF. For the CDR3, the DNA is TGTGCCAGCAGTGAAGTGGGCGGGAGCTCCTATAATTCACCCCTCCACTTT.

In this sample, this clone turned up once. The V gene is TRBV19, the J gene TRBJ2-5; TRBD1 is a possible D gene (5 bases). Germline V gene data show CDR1 as LNHDA and CDR2 as SQIVND (reference sequence). The CDR3 extends over 13 amino acids. Trimming took off 5 bases at V and 4 bases at J, with 11 bases between the two ends. The CDR3, as DNA: TGTGCCAGTAGTCCTCTTGACAGAGAGACCCAGTACTTC. Protein product: CASSPLDRETQYF.

The chain is built from TRBV4-1 and TRBJ2-1, with D possibly matching TRBD1 (5 bases). V was pared by 1 base and J by 0 bases, with 10 bases between. This CDR3 has 16 residues. CDR1 is MGHRA and CDR2 is YSYEKL in the germline V gene. CDR3 bases: TGCGCCAGCAGCCAAGTTAGACAGAGCTCCTACAATGAGCAGTTCTTC. It specifies CASSQVRQSSYNEQFF.

The V gene is TRBV7-9, the J gene TRBJ1-1, with D perhaps matching TRBD1 (6 bases). This CDR3 region has 15 residues. Trimming took 2 bases from V and 1 from J, leaving 11 bases between them. Germline V gene lookup returns CDR1 SEHNR and CDR2 FQNEAQ (reference sequence). CDR3 sequence reads: CASSLYRDKNTEAFF. The CDR3, as DNA: TGTGCCAGCAGCTTATATCGGGACAAGAACACTGAAGCTTTCTTT. Filled out from reference TRBV7-9 and TRBJ1-1, the complete variable domain reads DTGVSQNPRHKITKRGQNVTFRCDPISEHNRLYWYRQTLGQGPEFLTYFQNEAQLEKSRLLSDRFSAERPKGSFSTLEIQRTEQGDSAMYLCASSLYRDKNTEAFFGQGTRLTVV.

The chain carries TRBV11-3 and TRBJ2-1; 7 bases are a match to TRBD1. With V trimmed by 1 base and J by 1 base, 1 base remained unmatched. Per the germline V gene, CDR1 is SGHNT and CDR2 is YENEEA. This CDR3 spans 15 amino acids. CDR3 in DNA: TGTGCCAGCAGCTTAGGGACAGGTTCCTACAATGAGCAGTTCTTC. Translated, it gives CASSLGTGSYNEQFF.

The rearrangement joins TRBV11-2 to TRBJ1-6; D may be TRBD1 (5 bases). V was trimmed by 1 base and J by 9 bases, leaving 7 bases between them. This CDR3 has 13 amino acids. Germline CDR1 reads SGHAT; CDR2 reads FQNNGV. The chain's CDR3 is CASSLGGGSPLHF. The CDR3 DNA is TGTGCCAGCAGCTTAGGGGGGGGTTCACCCCTCCACTTT.